The 17 T cell receptor beta chains listed next were all sequenced from one sample in a study of blood T cell repertoires in COVID-19. Assay used: immunoSEQ multiplex PCR; TCRdb lists only in-frame clones, some missing. The data hold hundreds of thousands of clones, with roughly 80% observed a single time. Input material: PBMCs or T cells enriched from blood (not recorded which). Receptor source: a woman aged 40 to 50 who had been exposed to COVID-19.

The chain joins TRBV3-1 (or the pseudogene TRBV3-2) to TRBJ1-5; a weak D match, TRBD1 (5 bases). V was cut by 1 base and J by 0 bases, with 7 bases left in between. CDR1 is LGHDT and CDR2 is YNNKEL in the germline V gene (reference sequence). The CDR3 runs 15 residues. The CDR3 sequence: CASSQGQNSNQPQHF. CDR3 DNA: TGTGCCAGCAGCCAAGGACAGAATAGCAATCAGCCCCAGCATTTT.

This chain joins TRBV3-1 (or the pseudogene TRBV3-2) and TRBJ2-1; unclear D gene. Looked up from germline, CDR1 is LGHDT and CDR2 is YNNKEL (reference sequence). Trimming left V 1 base short and J 6 bases short, with 16 bases between. CDR3 size: 16 residues. The CDR3 region is CASSQAFPLEVNEQFF. The DNA of the CDR3 is TGTGCCAGCAGCCAAGCTTTCCCGCTTGAGGTCAATGAGCAGTTCTTC.

The rearrangement uses TRBV5-1 and TRBJ1-1; TRBD1 is a possible D gene (6 bases). The germline V gene has CDR1 SGHRS and CDR2 YFSETQ. The ends were cut back, 2 bases at V and 1 base at J, with 12 bases in the middle. The CDR3 extends over 15 amino acids. This CDR3 reads CASSFGGARNTEAFF. As DNA, the CDR3 is TGCGCCAGCAGCTTCGGGGGGGCCAGGAACACTGAAGCTTTCTTT.

This chain links TRBV11-2 with TRBJ2-5; 8 positions agree with TRBD2. The V gene end was trimmed by 4 bases and the J gene end by 2 bases; junction bases not matched to a gene: 12. The CDR3 is 17 residues long. Germline V gene sequence: CDR1 SGHAT, CDR2 FQNNGV. CDR3 region: CASSSPRIAGIQETQYF. The CDR3 region has the DNA TGTGCCAGCAGCTCCCCCCGTATAGCGGGGATACAAGAGACCCAGTACTTC.

This chain connects TRBV10-3 to TRBJ1-2; D gene unclear. Per germline, CDR1 ENHRY and CDR2 SYGVKD. Deletions cut 11 bases from V and 4 bases from J, with 17 bases between. The CDR3 is made up of 13 amino acids. The CDR3 loop reads CAVSGNVPYGYTF. The CDR3 region has the DNA TGTGCCGTCTCCGGGAATGTCCCCTATGGCTACACCTTC.

The rearrangement joins TRBV18 to TRBJ1-1, with 8 positions matching TRBD1. The CDR3 runs 15 residues. With V trimmed by 2 bases and J by 3 bases, 5 bases remained unmatched. Per germline, CDR1 KGHSH and CDR2 LQKENI. The CDR3 region is CASSPTAGGDTEAFF. DNA for the CDR3: TGTGCCAGCTCACCAACAGCAGGGGGCGACACTGAAGCTTTCTTT.

The rearrangement links TRBV18 to TRBJ2-5; TRBD2 aligns across 7 bases. The CDR3 has 14 residues. Trimming removed 5 bases from V and 1 base from J; junction bases left unmatched: 4. Per the germline V gene, CDR1 is KGHSH and CDR2 is LQKENI. In DNA form, the CDR3 reads TGTGCCAGCTCAAGGCGGGGGACCCAAGAGACCCAGTACTTC. It specifies CASSRRGTQETQYF.

The chain employs TRBV5-1 and TRBJ1-2, with TRBD1 matching 8 bases. Germline assignment: CDR1 SGHRS and CDR2 YFSETQ. The ends lost 4 bases at V and 3 bases at J; junction bases unmatched: 5. This CDR3 is built from 14 residues. CDR3 loop: CASSPGQGDYGYTF. The CDR3 DNA reads TGCGCCAGCAGCCCAGGACAGGGAGACTATGGCTACACCTTC.

The rearrangement links TRBV11-3 to TRBJ2-2; 7 nucleotides agree with TRBD1. There are 15 residues in the CDR3. CDR1 is SGHNT, CDR2 YENEEA, per germline. V shed 4 bases, J shed 4 bases, and the junction held 6 bases outside the gene matches. CDR3 residues: CASSSGTARTGELFF. CDR3 in DNA: TGTGCCAGCAGCTCCGGGACAGCGCGCACCGGGGAGCTGTTTTTT.

The rearrangement joins TRBV5-5 to TRBJ1-3; tentative D call: TRBD1 (6 bases). Per germline, CDR1 SGHKS and CDR2 YYEKEE (reference sequence). V dropped 6 bases and J dropped 4 bases, with 23 bases sitting between them. CDR3 size: 17 residues. CDR3 in DNA: TGTGCCAGCACCCCTAGCCCGACCAGGGGTTCGGGAAACACCATATATTTT. Protein sequence: CASTPSPTRGSGNTIYF.

This clone was counted once. V gene TRBV28 combines with J gene TRBJ1-5, with 7 bases lining up with TRBD1. CDR1 MDHEN and CDR2 SYDVKM come from the germline V gene. V was clipped by 3 bases and J by 5 bases; unmatched bases: 7. CDR3 length equals 15 residues. The CDR3 sequence is CASSFGARGDQPQHF. DNA for the CDR3: TGTGCCAGCAGTTTTGGGGCCAGGGGGGATCAGCCCCAGCATTTT.

The chain has TRBV7-2 and TRBJ1-5; 9 nucleotides align to TRBD1. This CDR3 spans 16 amino acids. Germline values: CDR1 SGHTA, CDR2 FQGNSA. Trimming removed 6 bases from V and 6 bases from J; junction bases left unmatched: 12. The CDR3 DNA sequence: TGTGCCAGCAGTCTACGCGGGACAGGGATCGGTCAGCCCCAGCATTTT. This encodes CASSLRGTGIGQPQHF.

The V and J genes are TRBV18 and TRBJ2-7; D is unclear. This CDR3 has 15 residues. The germline CDR1 and CDR2 sequences are KGHSH and LQKENI. V was clipped by 2 bases and J by 0 bases, with 11 bases between them. CDR3 nucleotides: TGTGCCAGCTCACCAGAGCCCGTTTTCTCCTACGAGCAGTACTTC. Amino acids: CASSPEPVFSYEQYF.

The chain links TRBV27 to TRBJ1-5, with 10 bases fitting TRBD1. Trimming removed 9 bases from V and 0 bases from J; junction bases left unmatched: 11. The germline V gene has CDR1 MNHEY and CDR2 SMNVEV (reference sequence). The CDR3 length is 17 residues. CDR3 in DNA: TGTGCCAGTCGACAGGGGGCCCTGGGATATAGCAATCAGCCCCAGCATTTT. It specifies CASRQGALGYSNQPQHF.

The chain employs TRBV21-1 and TRBJ1-3. TRBV21-1 is designated a pseudogene. This CDR3 has 14 residues. In DNA form, the CDR3 reads TGTGCCAGCAGCAATGCGGTCTCTGGAAACACCATATATTTT. Translated: CASSNAVSGNTIYF.

The chain combines TRBV5-6 with TRBJ1-6, with 7 bases matching TRBD1. Germline values: CDR1 SGHDT, CDR2 YYEEEE. V was pared by 4 bases and J by 5 bases, with 0 bases of the junction left unmatched. CDR3 length: 13 residues. The CDR3 bases are TGTGCCAGCAGCGGGACAGATAATTCACCCCTCCACTTT. Translated, it gives CASSGTDNSPLHF.

The CDR3 region is CASDRGSNEQFF. The CDR3 nucleotides read TGTGCCTCCGACAGGGGGAGTAATGAGCAGTTCTTC. V and J are TRBV14 and TRBJ2-1; the match to TRBD1 covers 9 bases. Per germline, CDR1 SGHDN and CDR2 FVKESK. There are 12 residues in the CDR3. With V trimmed by 11 bases and J by 7 bases, 6 bases remained unmatched.